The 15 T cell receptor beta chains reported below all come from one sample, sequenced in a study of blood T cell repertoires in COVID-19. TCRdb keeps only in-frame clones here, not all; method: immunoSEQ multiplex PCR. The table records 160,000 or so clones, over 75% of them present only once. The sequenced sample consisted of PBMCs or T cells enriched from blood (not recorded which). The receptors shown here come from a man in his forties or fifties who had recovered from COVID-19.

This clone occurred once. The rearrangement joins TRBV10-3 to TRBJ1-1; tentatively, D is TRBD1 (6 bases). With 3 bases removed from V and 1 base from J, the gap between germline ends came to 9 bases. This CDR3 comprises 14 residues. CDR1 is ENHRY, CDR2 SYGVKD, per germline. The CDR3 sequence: CAISDRTANTEAFF. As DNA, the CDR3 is TGTGCCATCAGTGACCGGACAGCGAACACTGAAGCTTTCTTT.

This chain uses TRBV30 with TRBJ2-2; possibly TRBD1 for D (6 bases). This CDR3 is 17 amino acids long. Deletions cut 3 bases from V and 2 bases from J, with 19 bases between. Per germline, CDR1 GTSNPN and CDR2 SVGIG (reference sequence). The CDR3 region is CAWRRDRLTVNTGELFF. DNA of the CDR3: TGTGCCTGGAGGCGAGACAGGCTGACCGTAAACACCGGGGAGCTGTTTTTT.

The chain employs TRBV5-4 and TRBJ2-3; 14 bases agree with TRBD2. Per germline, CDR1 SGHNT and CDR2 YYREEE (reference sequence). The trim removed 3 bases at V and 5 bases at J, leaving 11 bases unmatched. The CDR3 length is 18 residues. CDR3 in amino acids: CASSYRTSGGFSQDTQYF. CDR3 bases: TGTGCCAGCAGCTACAGGACTAGCGGGGGGTTTTCCCAAGATACGCAGTATTTT.

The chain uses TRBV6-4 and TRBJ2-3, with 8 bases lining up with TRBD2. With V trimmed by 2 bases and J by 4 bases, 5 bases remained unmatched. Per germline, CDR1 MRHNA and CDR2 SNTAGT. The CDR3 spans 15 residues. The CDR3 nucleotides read TGTGCCAGCAGTGACGGTCGGGGGGGCTCAGATACGCAGTATTTT. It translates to CASSDGRGGSDTQYF.

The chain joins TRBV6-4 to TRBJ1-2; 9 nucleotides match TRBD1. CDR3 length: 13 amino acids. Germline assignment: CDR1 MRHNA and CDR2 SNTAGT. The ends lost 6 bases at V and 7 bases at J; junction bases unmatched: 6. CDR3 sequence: CASSQGQGVGYTF. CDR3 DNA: TGTGCCAGCAGCCAGGGACAGGGAGTTGGCTACACCTTC.

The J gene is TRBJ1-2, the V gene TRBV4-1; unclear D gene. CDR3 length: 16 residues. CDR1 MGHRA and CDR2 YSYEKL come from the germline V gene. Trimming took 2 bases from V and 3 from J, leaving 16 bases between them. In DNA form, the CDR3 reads TGCGCCAGCAGCCAACAACAGAACCTGGGCGACTATGGCTACACCTTC. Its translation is CASSQQQNLGDYGYTF.

This chain's CDR3 is CASSQQGNTEAFF. Written as DNA, the CDR3 is TGTGCCAGCAGCCAACAGGGAAACACTGAAGCTTTCTTT. This chain uses TRBV7-9 with TRBJ1-1; possibly TRBD1 for D (6 bases). The germline gives CDR1 SEHNR, CDR2 FQNEAQ (reference sequence). This CDR3 has 13 amino acids. Trimming stripped 5 bases from V and 2 bases from J, with 9 bases between.

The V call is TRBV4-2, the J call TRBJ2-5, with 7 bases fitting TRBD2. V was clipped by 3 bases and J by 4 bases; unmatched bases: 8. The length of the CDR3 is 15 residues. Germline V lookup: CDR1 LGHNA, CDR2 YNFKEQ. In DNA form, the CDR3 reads TGTGCCAGCAGCCAGGGAGGGGAAGGGGCAGAGACCCAGTACTTC. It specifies CASSQGGEGAETQYF.

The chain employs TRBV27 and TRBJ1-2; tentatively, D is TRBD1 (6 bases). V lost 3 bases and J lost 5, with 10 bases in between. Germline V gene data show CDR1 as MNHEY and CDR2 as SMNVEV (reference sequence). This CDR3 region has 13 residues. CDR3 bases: TGTGCCAGCAGTTTTCGGACAGATTATGGCTACACCTTC. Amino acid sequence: CASSFRTDYGYTF.

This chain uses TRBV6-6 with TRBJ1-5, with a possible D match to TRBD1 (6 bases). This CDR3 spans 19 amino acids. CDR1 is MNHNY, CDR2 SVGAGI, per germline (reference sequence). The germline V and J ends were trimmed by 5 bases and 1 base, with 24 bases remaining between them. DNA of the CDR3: TGTGCCAGCAGTCATACAGGGTTAGGAAGGAAGTGGAGCAATCAGCCCCAGCATTTT. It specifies CASSHTGLGRKWSNQPQHF.

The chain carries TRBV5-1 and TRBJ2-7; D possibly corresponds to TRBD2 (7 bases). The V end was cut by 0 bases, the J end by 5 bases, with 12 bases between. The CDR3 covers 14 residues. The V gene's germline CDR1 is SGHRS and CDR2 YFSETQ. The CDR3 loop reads CASSLDRDYDEQYF. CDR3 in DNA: TGCGCCAGCAGCTTGGACAGGGACTATGACGAGCAGTACTTC. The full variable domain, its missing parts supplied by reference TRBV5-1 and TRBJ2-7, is KAGVTQTPRYLIKTRGQQVTLSCSPISGHRSVSWYQQTPGQGLQFLFEYFSETQRNKGNFPGRFSGRQFSNSRSEMNVSTLELGDSALYLCASSLDRDYDEQYFGPGTRLTVT.

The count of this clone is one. CDR3 protein: CASSLVGMGRRLTTDTQYF. The CDR3 nucleotides are TGTGCCAGCAGCTTAGTAGGCATGGGCAGGAGGCTAACTACAGATACGCAGTATTTT. The gene calls are TRBV11-2 and TRBJ2-3, with D possibly being TRBD2 (5 bases). CDR3 length: 19 residues. V gave up 1 base and J gave up 3 bases, with 23 bases separating them. Germline V lookup: CDR1 SGHAT, CDR2 FQNNGV.

The CDR3 DNA sequence: TGTGCCAGCAGTAGTCAGGGGCGGAACACTGAAGCTTTCTTT. This sequence encodes CASSSQGRNTEAFF. This chain links TRBV6-5 with TRBJ1-1, with TRBD1 as a possible D gene (6 bases). The CDR3 spans 14 residues. CDR1 is MNHEY, CDR2 SVGAGI, per germline. The V end lost 5 bases, the J end lost 1 base, and 11 bases lay between the germline ends.

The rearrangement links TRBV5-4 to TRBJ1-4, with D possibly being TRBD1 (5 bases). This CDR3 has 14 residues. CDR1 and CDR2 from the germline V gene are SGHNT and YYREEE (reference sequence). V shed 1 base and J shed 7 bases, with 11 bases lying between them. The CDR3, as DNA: TGTGCCAGCAGCTTGTCCCAGGGCAGTGAAAAACTGTTTTTT. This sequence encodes CASSLSQGSEKLFF.

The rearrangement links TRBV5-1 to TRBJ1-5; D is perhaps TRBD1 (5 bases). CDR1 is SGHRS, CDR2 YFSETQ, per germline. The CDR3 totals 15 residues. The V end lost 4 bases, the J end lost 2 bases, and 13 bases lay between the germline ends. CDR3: CASSKGERGNQPQHF. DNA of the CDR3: TGCGCCAGCAGCAAAGGGGAACGGGGCAATCAGCCCCAGCATTTT.